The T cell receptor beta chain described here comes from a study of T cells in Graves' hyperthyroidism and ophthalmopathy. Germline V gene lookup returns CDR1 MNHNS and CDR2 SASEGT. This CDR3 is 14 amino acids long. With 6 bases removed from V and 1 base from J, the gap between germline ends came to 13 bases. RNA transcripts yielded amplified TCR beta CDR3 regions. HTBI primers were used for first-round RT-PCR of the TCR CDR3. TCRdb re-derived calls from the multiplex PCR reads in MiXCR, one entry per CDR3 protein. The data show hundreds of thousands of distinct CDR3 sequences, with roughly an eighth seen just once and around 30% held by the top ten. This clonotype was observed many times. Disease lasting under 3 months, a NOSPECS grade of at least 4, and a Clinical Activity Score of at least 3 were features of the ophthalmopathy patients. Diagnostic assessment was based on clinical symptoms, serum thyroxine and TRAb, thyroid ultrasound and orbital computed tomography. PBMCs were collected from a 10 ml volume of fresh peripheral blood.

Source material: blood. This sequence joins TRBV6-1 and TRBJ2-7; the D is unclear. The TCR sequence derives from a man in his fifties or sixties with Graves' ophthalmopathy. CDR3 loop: CASSGGLYSYEQYF. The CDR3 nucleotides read TGTGCCAGCAGCGGCGGTCTCTATTCCTACGAGCAGTACTTC.